This passage covers 12 T cell receptor beta chains from one sample sequenced in a study of CD8 T cells in Susac syndrome. Random-hexamer reverse transcription was applied to roughly 0.45 to 1 ug RNA. MiXCR, run by TCRdb on the immunoSEQ multiplex PCR reads, gives a single entry per CDR3 protein. The sample lists about 200,000 distinct CDR3 sequences; nearly 97% were seen once. Sequenced sample: CD4+ T cells from PBMCs. The source is a human donor with multiple sclerosis.

The V and J genes are TRBV30 and TRBJ1-2; 11 nucleotides match TRBD1. The ends lost 2 bases at V and 7 bases at J; junction bases unmatched: 6. There are 14 residues in the CDR3. Per the germline V gene, CDR1 is GTSNPN and CDR2 is SVGIG (reference sequence). CDR3 region: CAWSRDRGTFGYTF. Written as DNA, the CDR3 is TGTGCCTGGAGTCGGGACAGGGGGACCTTTGGCTACACCTTC.

The rearrangement uses TRBV5-4 and TRBJ2-5; possibly TRBD1 for D (5 bases). The V end lost 0 bases, the J end lost 1 base, and 16 bases lay between the germline ends. The CDR3 covers 17 residues. From germline, CDR1 is SGHNT and CDR2 YYREEE (reference sequence). DNA of the CDR3: TGTGCCAGCAGCTTGGGGCCTGCGGTGGGGCCCCAAGAGACCCAGTACTTC. As protein: CASSLGPAVGPQETQYF.

The chain couples TRBV19 to TRBJ1-1; perhaps TRBD1 as D (5 bases). The CDR3 spans 17 residues. V lost 2 bases to trimming and J lost 0 bases, with 16 bases between them. Germline V CDR1 and CDR2: LNHDA, SQIVND (reference sequence). CDR3 amino acids: CASSIRNRTIMNTEAFF. The CDR3 DNA reads TGTGCCAGTAGTATAAGGAACAGGACTATCATGAACACTGAAGCTTTCTTT.

The CDR3 region has the DNA TGTGCCAGCAGCTTAGCCCCGGGACTAGAAAACGAGCAGTACTTC. The encoded protein is CASSLAPGLENEQYF. The V call is TRBV7-8, the J call TRBJ2-7, with 8 bases identical to TRBD2. Trimming cost V 0 bases and J 5 bases; bases outside gene matches: 6. The germline CDR1 and CDR2 sequences are SGHVS and FQNEAQ. This CDR3 region has 15 residues.

The chain carries TRBV20-1 and TRBJ2-5, with D unclear. The CDR3 is made up of 15 amino acids. The V gene's germline CDR1 is DFQATT and CDR2 SNEGSKA (reference sequence). The germline V and J ends were trimmed by 2 bases and 1 base, with 14 bases remaining between them. The CDR3 loop is CSARSWVFAQETQYF. CDR3 in DNA: TGCAGTGCTAGATCATGGGTCTTCGCCCAAGAGACCCAGTACTTC.

This clonotype is a singleton in its sample. This chain uses TRBV29-1 with TRBJ2-1; D not resolved. Trimming removed 6 bases at V and 8 bases at J, with 17 bases between. The germline CDR1 and CDR2 sequences are SQVTM and ANQGSEA. The CDR3 contains 13 residues. This CDR3 is CSVGPRLFDEQFF. As DNA, the CDR3 is TGCAGCGTGGGTCCCCGGCTATTTGATGAGCAGTTCTTC.

V usage is TRBV5-1 and J usage is TRBJ1-4, with D perhaps TRBD1 (6 bases). V lost 4 bases and J 7 bases, leaving 14 bases between the germline ends. Germline CDR1 and CDR2: SGHRS and YFSETQ. This CDR3 contains 14 residues. CDR3 DNA sequence: TGCGCCAGCAGCGACCCGGGGGGCGGTGAAAAACTGTTTTTT. Amino acids: CASSDPGGGEKLFF.

V and J are TRBV20-1 and TRBJ2-6; no firm D call. The CDR3 is 13 residues long. Trimming took 8 bases from V and 4 from J, leaving 12 bases between them. Germline-derived CDR1 and CDR2 are DFQATT and SNEGSKA (reference sequence). Here the CDR3 reads CSSPRPGANVLTF. CDR3 DNA sequence: TGCAGTTCCCCACGTCCGGGGGCCAACGTCCTGACTTTC.

The chain links TRBV24-1 to TRBJ2-1; 10 nucleotides match TRBD1. V gave up 3 bases and J gave up 3 bases; unmatched junction bases: 4. Germline V gives CDR1 KGHDR, CDR2 SFDVKD. The CDR3 loop spans 16 amino acids. The CDR3 DNA follows: TGTGCCACCAGTGATCTAGGGACAGGGGTCTACAATGAGCAGTTCTTC. Protein sequence: CATSDLGTGVYNEQFF.

The genes are TRBV29-1 and TRBJ1-1; D may be TRBD1 (5 bases). Germline CDR1 and CDR2: SQVTM and ANQGSEA. The CDR3 is 12 residues long. V lost 4 bases and J 5 bases, leaving 11 bases between the germline ends. CDR3 in amino acids: CSVVSRGTEAFF. The CDR3 region has the DNA TGCAGCGTTGTAAGTAGGGGAACTGAAGCTTTCTTT.

CDR3 coding DNA: TGTGCCACCAGTGATCCCGACACCCAAGAGACCCAGTACTTC. As protein: CATSDPDTQETQYF. The gene calls are TRBV24-1 and TRBJ2-5; D gene ambiguous. The CDR3 extends over 14 amino acids. The germline gives CDR1 KGHDR, CDR2 SFDVKD. V lost 3 bases and J 1 base, leaving 8 bases between the germline ends.

The chain carries TRBV30 and TRBJ1-2, with 7 bases matching TRBD1. The CDR3 is 13 residues long. Germline V gene data show CDR1 as GTSNPN and CDR2 as SVGIG (reference sequence). Losses at the gene ends were 4 bases for V and 8 bases for J; bases not matched to a gene: 10. The CDR3 DNA is TGTGCCTGGATGCTTAAGGGGGCACGGGGCTACACCTTC. Encoded protein: CAWMLKGARGYTF.